This TCR beta chain derives from a study of human T cells and chemical hapten exposure. Study information: Across samples, TCR yields varied, mostly owing to small differences in pooled library volumes. Broader study findings: Sensitizing to DPC left TCRs with a frequency above 1 in 1000 unaltered.

The time point: patch test 1, 2 weeks after DPC sensitization. Indicated treatment: therapeutic diphenylcyclopropenone sensitization with weekly scalp DPC. Germline assignment: CDR1 KGHDR and CDR2 SFDVKD. This CDR3 has 13 amino acids. V was clipped by 4 bases and J by 4 bases, with 6 bases between them. TCRdb independently ran MiXCR on the RACE reads; one entry per CDR3 protein. The sample yields about 120,000 distinct CDR3 sequences, 12% seen once. This clonotype appeared many times. The target antigen is unknown. The chain carries TRBV24-1 and TRBJ2-2; D is ambiguous. This receptor was identified in a woman aged 45-65 years with alopecia areata. Some clones in this sample may be carry-over from other donors' samples. Sequencing was performed on whole blood, taken in connection with sensitization to the hapten diphenylcyclopropenone (DPC). CDR3 coding DNA: TGTGCCACCAGTGACGGATCCACCGGGGAGCTGTTTTTT. Protein product: CATSDGSTGELFF.